This record covers a single TCR beta chain. Some clones are missing from TCRdb's copy, which holds only in-frame ones; the method was immunoSEQ multiplex PCR. The sample shows some 60,000 clones, roughly nine tenths of them seen only once. The data originate from a study of OX40 agonist ivuxolimab in advanced cancers. Germline V gene sequence: CDR1 LGHNA, CDR2 YSLEER. Trimming cost V 1 base and J 3 bases; bases outside gene matches: 1. The CDR3 covers 15 residues. The genes are TRBV4-3 and TRBJ1-4; 8 bases are shared with TRBD1. The sequencing here drew on CD4+ or CD8+ T cells sorted from blood, taken in a trial of the OX40 agonist ivuxolimab. This TCR was recovered from an adult with an advanced solid tumor such as melanoma, head and neck, liver or kidney cancer. The CDR3 is CASSQAQGANEKLFF. CDR3 nucleotides: TGCGCCAGCAGCCAAGCACAGGGGGCTAATGAAAAACTGTTTTTT.